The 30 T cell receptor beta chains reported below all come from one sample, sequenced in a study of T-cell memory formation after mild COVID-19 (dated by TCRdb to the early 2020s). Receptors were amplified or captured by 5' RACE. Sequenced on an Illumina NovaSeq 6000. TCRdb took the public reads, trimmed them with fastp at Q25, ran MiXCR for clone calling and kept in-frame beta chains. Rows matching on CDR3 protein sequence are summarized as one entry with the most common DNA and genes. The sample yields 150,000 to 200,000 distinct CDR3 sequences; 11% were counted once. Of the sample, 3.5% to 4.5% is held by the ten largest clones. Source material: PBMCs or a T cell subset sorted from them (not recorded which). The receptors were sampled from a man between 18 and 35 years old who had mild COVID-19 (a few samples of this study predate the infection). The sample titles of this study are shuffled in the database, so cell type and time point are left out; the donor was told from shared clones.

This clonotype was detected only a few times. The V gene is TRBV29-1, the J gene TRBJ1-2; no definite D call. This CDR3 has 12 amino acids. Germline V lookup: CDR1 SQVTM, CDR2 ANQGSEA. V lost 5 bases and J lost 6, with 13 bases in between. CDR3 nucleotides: TGCAGCGTTCCTCATCACGGTCATGGCTACACCTTC. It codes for CSVPHHGHGYTF.

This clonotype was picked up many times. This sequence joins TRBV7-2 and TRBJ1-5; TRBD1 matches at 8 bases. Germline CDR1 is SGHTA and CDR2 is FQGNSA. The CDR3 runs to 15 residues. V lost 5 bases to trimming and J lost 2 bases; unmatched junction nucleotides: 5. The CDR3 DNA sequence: TGTGCCAGCAGCCCAGACAGGGGTGGCAATCAGCCCCAGCATTTT. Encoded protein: CASSPDRGGNQPQHF.

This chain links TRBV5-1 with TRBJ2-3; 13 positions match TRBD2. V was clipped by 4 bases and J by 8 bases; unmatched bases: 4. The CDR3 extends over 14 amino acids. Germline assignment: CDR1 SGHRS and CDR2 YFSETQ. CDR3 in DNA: TGCGCCAGCAGCCCAGGACTAGCGGGGGTTACGCAGTATTTT. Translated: CASSPGLAGVTQYF. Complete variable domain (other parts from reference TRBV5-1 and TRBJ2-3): KAGVTQTPRYLIKTRGQQVTLSCSPISGHRSVSWYQQTPGQGLQFLFEYFSETQRNKGNFPGRFSGRQFSNSRSEMNVSTLELGDSALYLCASSPGLAGVTQYFGPGTRLTVL.

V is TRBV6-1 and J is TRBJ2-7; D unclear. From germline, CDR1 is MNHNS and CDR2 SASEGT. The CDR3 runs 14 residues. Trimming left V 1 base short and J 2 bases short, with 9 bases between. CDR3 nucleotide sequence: TGTGCCAGCAGTGAAGGGCCTGCGACCTACGAGCAGTACGTC. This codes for CASSEGPATYEQYV.

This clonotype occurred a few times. The CDR3 sequence: CASSQGDVLETQYF. The CDR3 DNA sequence: TGTGCCAGCAGCCAGGGGGACGTTTTAGAGACCCAGTACTTC. The chain recombines TRBV4-2 with TRBJ2-5; D is possibly TRBD1 or TRBD2 (5 bases each). The CDR3 has 14 amino acids. Per the germline V gene, CDR1 is LGHNA and CDR2 is YNFKEQ. Trimming removed 3 bases from V and 4 bases from J, with 12 bases in between.

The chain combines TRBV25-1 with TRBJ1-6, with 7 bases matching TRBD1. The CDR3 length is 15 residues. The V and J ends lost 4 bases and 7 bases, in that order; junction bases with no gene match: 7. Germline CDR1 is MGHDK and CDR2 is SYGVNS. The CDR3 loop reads CASSAEDRKNSPLHF. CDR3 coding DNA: TGTGCCAGCAGTGCTGAGGACAGGAAAAATTCACCCCTCCACTTT.

DNA of the CDR3: TGTGCCAGCAGCCCTGGCCAGACCCACACAGATACGCAGTATTTT. This translates into CASSPGQTHTDTQYF. The genes are TRBV7-2 and TRBJ2-3; D is unclear. Germline values: CDR1 SGHTA, CDR2 FQGNSA. V lost 5 bases and J 2 bases, leaving 14 bases between the germline ends. This CDR3 comprises 15 residues.

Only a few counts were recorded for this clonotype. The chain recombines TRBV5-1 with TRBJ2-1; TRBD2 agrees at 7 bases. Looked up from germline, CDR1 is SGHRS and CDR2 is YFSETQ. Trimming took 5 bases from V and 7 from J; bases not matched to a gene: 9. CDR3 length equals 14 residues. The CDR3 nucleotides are TGCGCCAGCAGACCCCGGTGGGGAGGGAATGAGCAGTTCTTC. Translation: CASRPRWGGNEQFF. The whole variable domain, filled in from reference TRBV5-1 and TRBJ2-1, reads KAGVTQTPRYLIKTRGQQVTLSCSPISGHRSVSWYQQTPGQGLQFLFEYFSETQRNKGNFPGRFSGRQFSNSRSEMNVSTLELGDSALYLCASRPRWGGNEQFFGPGTRLTVL.

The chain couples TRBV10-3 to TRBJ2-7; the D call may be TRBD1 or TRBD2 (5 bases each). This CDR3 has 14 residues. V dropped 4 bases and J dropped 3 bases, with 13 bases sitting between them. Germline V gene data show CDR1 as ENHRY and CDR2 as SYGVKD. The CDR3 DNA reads TGTGCCATCAGTGTGGGACCTGGGGACTACGAGCAGTACTTC. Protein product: CAISVGPGDYEQYF.

CDR3 protein: CASSPLAGGRADTQYF. The CDR3 bases are TGTGCCAGCAGCCCCCTAGCGGGGGGGCGTGCAGATACGCAGTATTTT. The chain couples TRBV7-3 to TRBJ2-3; 12 positions agree with TRBD2. Germline trimming cut 5 bases from V and 4 bases from J; bases unmatched to any gene: 7. In germline, CDR1 is SGHTA, CDR2 FQGTGA. The length of the CDR3 is 16 residues.

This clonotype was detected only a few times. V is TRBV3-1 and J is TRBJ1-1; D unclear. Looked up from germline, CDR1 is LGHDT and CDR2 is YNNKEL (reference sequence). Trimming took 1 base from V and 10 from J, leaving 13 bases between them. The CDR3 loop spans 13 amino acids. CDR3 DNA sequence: TGTGCCAGCAGCCAAGTTACATCGTCAAGAGCTTTCTTT. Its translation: CASSQVTSSRAFF.

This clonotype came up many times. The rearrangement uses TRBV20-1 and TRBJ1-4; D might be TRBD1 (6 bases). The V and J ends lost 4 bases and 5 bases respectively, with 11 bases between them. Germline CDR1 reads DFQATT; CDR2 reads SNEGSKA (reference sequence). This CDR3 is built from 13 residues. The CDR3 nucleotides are TGCAGTGCTAAGGGGGGTCCCAATGAAAAACTGTTTTTT. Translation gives CSAKGGPNEKLFF.

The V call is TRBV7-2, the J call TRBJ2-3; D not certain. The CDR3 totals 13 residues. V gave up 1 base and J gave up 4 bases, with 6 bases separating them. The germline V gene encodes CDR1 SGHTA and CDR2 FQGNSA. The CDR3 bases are TGTGCCAGCAGCTTAGATACTCCAGATACGCAGTATTTT. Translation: CASSLDTPDTQYF.

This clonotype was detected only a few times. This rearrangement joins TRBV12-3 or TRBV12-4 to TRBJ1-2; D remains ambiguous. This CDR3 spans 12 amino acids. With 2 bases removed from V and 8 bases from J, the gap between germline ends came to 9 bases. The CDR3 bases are TGTGCCAGCAGTTTACCGCCCTCCGGCTACACCTTC. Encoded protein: CASSLPPSGYTF.

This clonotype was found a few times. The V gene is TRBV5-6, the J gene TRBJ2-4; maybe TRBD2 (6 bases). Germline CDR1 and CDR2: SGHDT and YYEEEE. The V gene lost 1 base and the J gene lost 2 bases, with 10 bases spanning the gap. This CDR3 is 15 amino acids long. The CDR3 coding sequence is TGTGCCAGCAGCTTGCCCGGGGGAACCAAAAACATTCAGTACTTC. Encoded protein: CASSLPGGTKNIQYF.

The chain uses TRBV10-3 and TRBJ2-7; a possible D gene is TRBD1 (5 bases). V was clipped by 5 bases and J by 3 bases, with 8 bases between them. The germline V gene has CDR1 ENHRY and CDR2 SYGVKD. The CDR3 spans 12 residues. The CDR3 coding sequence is TGTGCCATCAGTCAGGGAAACTACGAGCAGTACTTC. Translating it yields CAISQGNYEQYF.

As DNA, the CDR3 is TGTGCCAGCAGCTTATACAGGCCTGGTGAGCAGTACTTC. As protein: CASSLYRPGEQYF. The chain employs TRBV7-2 and TRBJ2-7; a possible D gene is TRBD1 (5 bases). CDR1 and CDR2 (germline): SGHTA, FQGNSA. Trimming took off 2 bases at V and 7 bases at J, with 12 bases between the two ends. The CDR3 is 13 residues long.

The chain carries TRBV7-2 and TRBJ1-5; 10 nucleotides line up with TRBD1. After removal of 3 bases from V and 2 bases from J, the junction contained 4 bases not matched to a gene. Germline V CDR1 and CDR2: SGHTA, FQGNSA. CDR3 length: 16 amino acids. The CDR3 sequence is CASSFSGTGGNQPQHF. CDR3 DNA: TGTGCCAGCAGCTTCTCCGGGACAGGGGGCAATCAGCCCCAGCATTTT.

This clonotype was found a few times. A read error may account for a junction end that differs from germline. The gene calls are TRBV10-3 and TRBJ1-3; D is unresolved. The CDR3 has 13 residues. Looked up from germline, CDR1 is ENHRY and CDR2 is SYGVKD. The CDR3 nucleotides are TGTGCCATCGGATTCCCCTCTGGTAACACCATATATTTT. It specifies CAIGFPSGNTIYF.

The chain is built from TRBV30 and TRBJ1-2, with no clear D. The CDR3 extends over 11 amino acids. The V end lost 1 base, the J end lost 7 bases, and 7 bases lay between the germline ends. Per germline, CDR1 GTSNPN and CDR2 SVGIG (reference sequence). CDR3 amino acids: CAWSGGRGYTF. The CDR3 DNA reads TGTGCCTGGAGTGGGGGTCGTGGCTACACCTTC.

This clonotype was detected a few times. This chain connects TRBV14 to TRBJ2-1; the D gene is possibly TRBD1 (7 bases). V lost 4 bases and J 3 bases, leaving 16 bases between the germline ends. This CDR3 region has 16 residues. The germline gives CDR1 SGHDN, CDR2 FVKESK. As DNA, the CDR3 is TGTGCCAGCAGCCGTCTGGGCGGGACAGACTACAATGAGCAGTTCTTC. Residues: CASSRLGGTDYNEQFF.

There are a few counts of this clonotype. The DNA for the CDR3 is TGTGCCAGCAGCAGCTATCCGGGACTAGCGGGGGGAGGGCCCTACAATGAGCAGTTCTTC. Translated, it gives CASSSYPGLAGGGPYNEQFF. The chain couples TRBV4-2 to TRBJ2-1, with 15 bases that match TRBD2. Germline V CDR1 and CDR2: LGHNA, YNFKEQ. V shed 5 bases, J shed 2 bases, and the junction held 13 bases outside the gene matches. This CDR3 comprises 20 residues.

The CDR3 coding sequence is TGCAGCGTTGAAGGGGGCCTGAGAGAGACCCAGTACTTC. It is translated as CSVEGGLRETQYF. The chain has TRBV29-1 and TRBJ2-5, with D tentatively TRBD1 (5 bases). This CDR3 comprises 13 residues. Trimming took 1 base from V and 4 from J, leaving 10 bases between them. The germline V gene encodes CDR1 SQVTM and CDR2 ANQGSEA.

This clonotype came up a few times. The CDR3 sequence: CASSQDRHTEAFF. Written as DNA, the CDR3 is TGTGCCAGCTCCCAGGACAGACACACTGAAGCTTTCTTT. The rearrangement uses TRBV18 and TRBJ1-1; tentative D call: TRBD1 (6 bases). V lost 6 bases to trimming and J lost 3 bases, with 11 bases between them. The CDR3 extends over 13 amino acids. CDR1 and CDR2 from the germline V gene are KGHSH and LQKENI.

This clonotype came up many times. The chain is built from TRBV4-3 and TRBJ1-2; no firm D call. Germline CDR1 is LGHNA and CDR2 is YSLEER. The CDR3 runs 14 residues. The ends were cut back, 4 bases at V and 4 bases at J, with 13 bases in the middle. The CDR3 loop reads CASSPSDTRYGYTF. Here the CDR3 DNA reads TGCGCCAGCAGCCCCTCAGATACCCGCTATGGCTACACCTTC.

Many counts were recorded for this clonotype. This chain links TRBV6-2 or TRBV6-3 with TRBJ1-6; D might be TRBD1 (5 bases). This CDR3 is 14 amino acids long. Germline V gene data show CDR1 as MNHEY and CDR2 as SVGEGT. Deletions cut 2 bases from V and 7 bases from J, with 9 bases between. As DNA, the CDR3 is TGTGCCAGCAGTTACCAGGGCGCGAATTCACCCCTCCACTTT. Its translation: CASSYQGANSPLHF.

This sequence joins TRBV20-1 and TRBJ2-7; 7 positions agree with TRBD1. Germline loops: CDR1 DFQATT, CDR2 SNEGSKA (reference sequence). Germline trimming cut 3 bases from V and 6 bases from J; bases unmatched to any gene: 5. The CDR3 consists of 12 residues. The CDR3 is CSASKGAREQYF. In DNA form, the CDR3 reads TGCAGTGCTAGTAAGGGGGCGCGCGAGCAGTACTTC.

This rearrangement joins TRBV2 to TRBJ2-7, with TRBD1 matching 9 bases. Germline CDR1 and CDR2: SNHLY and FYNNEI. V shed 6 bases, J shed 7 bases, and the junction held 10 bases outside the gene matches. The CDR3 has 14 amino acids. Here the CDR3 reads CASRAGTGPLEQYF. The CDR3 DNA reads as TGTGCCAGCAGGGCCGGGACAGGGCCCCTTGAGCAGTACTTC.

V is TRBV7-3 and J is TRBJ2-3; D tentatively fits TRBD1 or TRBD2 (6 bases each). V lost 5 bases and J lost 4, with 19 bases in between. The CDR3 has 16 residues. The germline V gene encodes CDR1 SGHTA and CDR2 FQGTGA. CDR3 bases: TGTGCCAGCAGCCTAGACAGGAGGGCAGTGGCAGATACGCAGTATTTT. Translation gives CASSLDRRAVADTQYF.

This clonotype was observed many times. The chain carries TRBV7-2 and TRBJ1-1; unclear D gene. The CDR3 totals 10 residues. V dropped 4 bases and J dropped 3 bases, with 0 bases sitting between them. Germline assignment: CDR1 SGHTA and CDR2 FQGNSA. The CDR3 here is CASSYTEAFF. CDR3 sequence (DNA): TGTGCCAGCAGCTACACTGAAGCTTTCTTT.